This section outlines one T cell receptor beta chain sequence together with its context. Antigen specificity is unknown. 5'RACE primed at constant segments yielded TCR alpha and TCR beta cDNA libraries bearing sample barcodes and UMIs. In TCRdb, the 5' RACE reads were re-called with MiXCR into one record per CDR3 protein. Here the sample spans around 150,000 distinct CDR3 sequences, roughly 28% being singletons. V was clipped by 1 base and J by 4 bases, with 8 bases between them. The CDR3 is made up of 13 amino acids. The data were obtained in a study of T-cell memory formation after mild COVID-19. Overall study context: TCR clusters were mostly donor specific.

Whole-study results and caveats: Contracting clones from day 15 to 85 showed balanced CD4/CD8; later expanders favored CD4+. In pre-infection memory, a portion of responding clones appeared, which suggested that cross-reactive memory joined.

The TCR comes from an adult woman who had mild COVID-19 (a few samples of this study predate the infection). Cell type and time point are not known. Material for sequencing was PBMCs or a T cell subset sorted from them (not recorded which). This sequence joins TRBV12-3 or TRBV12-4 and TRBJ2-7; D unclear. The CDR3 reads CASSLGGWYEQYF. The CDR3 DNA reads TGTGCCAGCAGTTTAGGTGGCTGGTACGAGCAGTACTTC.